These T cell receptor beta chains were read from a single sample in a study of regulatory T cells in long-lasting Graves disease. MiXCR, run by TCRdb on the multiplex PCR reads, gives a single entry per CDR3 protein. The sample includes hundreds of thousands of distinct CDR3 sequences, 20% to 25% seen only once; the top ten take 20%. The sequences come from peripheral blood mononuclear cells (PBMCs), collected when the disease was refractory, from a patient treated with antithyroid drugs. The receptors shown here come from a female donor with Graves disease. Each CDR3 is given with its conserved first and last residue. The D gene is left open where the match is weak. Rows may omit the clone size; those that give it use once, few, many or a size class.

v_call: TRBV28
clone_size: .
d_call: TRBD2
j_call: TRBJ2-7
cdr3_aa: CASSLPPPGEGYEQYF
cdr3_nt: TGTGCCAGCAGTTTACCGCCCCCCGGGGAGGGATACGAGCAGTACTTC

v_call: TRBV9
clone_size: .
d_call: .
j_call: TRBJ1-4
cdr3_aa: CASSTTTGKANEKLFF
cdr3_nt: TGTGCCAGCAGCACCACAACAGGGAAGGCTAATGAAAAACTGTTTTTT

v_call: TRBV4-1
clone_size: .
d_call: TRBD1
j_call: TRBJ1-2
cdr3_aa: CASSHSTGIDYGYTF
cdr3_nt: TGCGCCAGCAGCCATTCGACAGGGATCGACTATGGCTACACCTTC

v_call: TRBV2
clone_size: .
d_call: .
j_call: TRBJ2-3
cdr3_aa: CASILEPSTDTQYF
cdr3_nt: .

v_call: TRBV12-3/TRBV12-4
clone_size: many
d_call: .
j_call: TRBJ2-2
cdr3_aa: CASNQPLRGESSNTGELFF
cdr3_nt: TGTGCCAGCAATCAACCTCTAAGGGGGGAGTCTTCGAACACCGGGGAGCTGTTTTTT

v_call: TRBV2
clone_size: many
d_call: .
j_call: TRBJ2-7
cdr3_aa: CASSVSHGSYEQYF
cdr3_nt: TGTGCCAGCAGTGTGTCGCACGGTTCCTACGAGCAGTACTTC

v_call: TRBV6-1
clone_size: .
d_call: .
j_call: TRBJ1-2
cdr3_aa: CASSLGQASKGYTF
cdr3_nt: TGTGCCAGCAGTCTGGGGCAGGCTTCAAAAGGCTACACCTTC

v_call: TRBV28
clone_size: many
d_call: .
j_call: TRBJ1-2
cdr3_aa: CASSLIVLGAHLGYTF
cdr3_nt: TGTGCCAGCAGTTTAATTGTTCTGGGGGCGCATCTTGGCTACACCTTC

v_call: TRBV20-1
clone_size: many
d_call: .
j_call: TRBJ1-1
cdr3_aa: CSARGRGQAEAFF
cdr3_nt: TGCAGTGCTCGGGGCAGGGGCCAAGCTGAAGCTTTCTTT

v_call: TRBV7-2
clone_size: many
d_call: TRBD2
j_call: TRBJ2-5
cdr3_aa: CASSRLAGYRETQYF
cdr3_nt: TGTGCCAGCAGCCGACTAGCGGGATACAGGGAGACCCAGTACTTC

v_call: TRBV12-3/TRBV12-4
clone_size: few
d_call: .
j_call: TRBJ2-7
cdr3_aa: CASSSGGLTVVQYF
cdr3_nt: TGTGCCAGCAGTTCGGGCGGACTTACCGTGGTGCAGTACTTC

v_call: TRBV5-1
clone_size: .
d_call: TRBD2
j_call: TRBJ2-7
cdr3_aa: CASSLTSGRGNEQYF
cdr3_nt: TGCGCCAGCAGCCTGACTAGCGGGAGGGGGAACGAGCAGTACTTC

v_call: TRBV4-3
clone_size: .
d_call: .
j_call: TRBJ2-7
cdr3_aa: CASSQELGLSSYEQYF
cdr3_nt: TGCGCCAGCAGCCAAGAATTGGGACTGAGCTCCTACGAGCAGTACTTC

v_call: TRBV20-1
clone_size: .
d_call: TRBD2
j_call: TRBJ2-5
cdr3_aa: CSAGELTSGRAWETQYF
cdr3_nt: TGCAGTGCTGGAGAGCTCACTAGCGGGAGGGCCTGGGAGACCCAGTACTTC

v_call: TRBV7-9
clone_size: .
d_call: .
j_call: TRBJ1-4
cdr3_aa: CASTRGSSATNEKLFF
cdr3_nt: TGTGCCAGCACTCGCGGGTCCTCTGCAACTAATGAAAAACTGTTTTTT

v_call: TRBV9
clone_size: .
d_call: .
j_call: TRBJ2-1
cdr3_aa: CASSVGDHNEQFF
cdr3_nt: TGTGCCAGCAGCGTAGGGGACCACAATGAGCAGTTCTTC

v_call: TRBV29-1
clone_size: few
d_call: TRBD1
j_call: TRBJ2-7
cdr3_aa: CSVIQGAYEQYF
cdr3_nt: TGCAGCGTTATACAGGGGGCCTACGAGCAGTACTTC

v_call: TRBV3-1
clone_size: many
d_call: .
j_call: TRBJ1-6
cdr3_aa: CASSPVDNSPLHF
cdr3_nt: TGTGCCAGCAGCCCGGTAGACAATTCACCCCTCCACTTT

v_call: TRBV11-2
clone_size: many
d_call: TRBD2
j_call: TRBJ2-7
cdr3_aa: CASKTGGRGYEQYF
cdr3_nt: TGTGCCAGCAAAACCGGCGGGAGGGGTTACGAGCAGTACTTC

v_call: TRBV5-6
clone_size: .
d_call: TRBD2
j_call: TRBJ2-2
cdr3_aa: CASSSLKREGPTGELFF
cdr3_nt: TGTGCCAGCAGCTCGTTAAAGCGGGAGGGACCCACCGGGGAGCTGTTTTTT

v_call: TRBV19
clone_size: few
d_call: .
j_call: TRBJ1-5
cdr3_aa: CASSILGGGQPQHF
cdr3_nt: TGTGCCAGTAGTATATTGGGGGGCGGCCAGCCCCAGCATTTT

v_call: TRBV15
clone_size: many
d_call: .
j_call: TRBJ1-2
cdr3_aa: CATSRPDRNYGYTF
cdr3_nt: TGTGCCACCAGCAGGCCCGACAGAAACTATGGCTACACCTTC

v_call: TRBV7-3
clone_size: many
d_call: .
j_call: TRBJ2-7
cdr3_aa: CASSAGASTEQYF
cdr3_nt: TGTGCCAGCAGCGCGGGGGCCTCAACCGAGCAGTACTTC

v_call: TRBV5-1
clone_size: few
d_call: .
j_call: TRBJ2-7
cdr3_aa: CASSLGHNGDEQYF
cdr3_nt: TGCGCCAGCAGCTTGGGGCACAACGGCGACGAGCAGTACTTC

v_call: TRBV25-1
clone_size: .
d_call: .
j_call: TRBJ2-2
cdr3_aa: CASSEPGTTGELFF
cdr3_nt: TGTGCCAGCAGTGAACCCGGGACCACCGGAGAGCTGTTTTTT

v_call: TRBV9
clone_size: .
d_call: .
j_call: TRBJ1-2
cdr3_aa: CASSAGTTANYGYTF
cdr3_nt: TGTGCCAGCAGCGCCGGGACAACCGCTAACTATGGCTACACCTTC

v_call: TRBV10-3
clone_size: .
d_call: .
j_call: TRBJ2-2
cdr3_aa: CAISEPDASGELFF
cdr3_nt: TGTGCCATCAGTGAGCCGGACGCCAGCGGGGAGCTGTTTTTT

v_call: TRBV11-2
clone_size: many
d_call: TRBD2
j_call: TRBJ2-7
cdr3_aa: CASSLAAGASYEQYF
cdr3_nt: TGTGCCAGCAGCTTAGCGGCGGGAGCGTCCTACGAGCAGTACTTC

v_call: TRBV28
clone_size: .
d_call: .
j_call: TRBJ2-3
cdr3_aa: CASSFSEGSQYF
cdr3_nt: TGTGCCAGCAGTTTTAGTGAGGGCTCGCAGTATTTT

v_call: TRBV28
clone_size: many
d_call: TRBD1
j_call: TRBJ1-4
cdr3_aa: CASSAARTGKLNEKLFF
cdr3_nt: TGTGCCAGCAGCGCCGCGAGGACAGGGAAGTTAAATGAAAAACTGTTTTTT

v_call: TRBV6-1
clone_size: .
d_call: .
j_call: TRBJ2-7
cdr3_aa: CASGIERSYEQYF
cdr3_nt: TGTGCCAGCGGGATCGAACGCTCCTACGAGCAGTACTTC

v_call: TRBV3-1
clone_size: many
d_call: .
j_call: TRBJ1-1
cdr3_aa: CASSQGDTEAFF
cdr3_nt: TGTGCCAGCAGCCAGGGGGACACTGAAGCTTTCTTT

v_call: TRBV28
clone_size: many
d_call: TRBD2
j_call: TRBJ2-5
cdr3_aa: CASTLAGAQETQYF
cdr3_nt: TGTGCCAGCACATTAGCGGGAGCCCAAGAGACCCAGTACTTC

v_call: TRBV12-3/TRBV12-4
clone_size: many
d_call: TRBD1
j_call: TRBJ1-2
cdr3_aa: CASSLTGSDGYTF
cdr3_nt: TGTGCCAGCAGCCTGACAGGGTCTGATGGCTACACCTTC

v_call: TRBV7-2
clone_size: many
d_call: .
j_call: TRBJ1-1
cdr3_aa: CASSLRAMNTEAFF
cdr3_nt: TGTGCCAGCAGCTTACGGGCGATGAACACTGAAGCTTTCTTT

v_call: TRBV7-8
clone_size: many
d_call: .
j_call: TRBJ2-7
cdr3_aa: CASSLGISSYEQYF
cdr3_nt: TGTGCCAGCAGCTTAGGGATTAGCTCCTACGAGCAGTACTTC

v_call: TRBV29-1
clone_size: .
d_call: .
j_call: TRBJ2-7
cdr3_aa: CSVGFLGTSGYEQYF
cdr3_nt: TGCAGCGTTGGATTTCTGGGTACCAGTGGGTACGAGCAGTACTTC

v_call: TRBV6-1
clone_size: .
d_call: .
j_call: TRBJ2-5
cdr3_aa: CASRRQWGTQYF
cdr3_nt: TGTGCCAGCAGACGACAGTGGGGGACCCAGTACTTC

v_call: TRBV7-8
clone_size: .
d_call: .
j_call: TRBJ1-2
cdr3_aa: CASSLSGSDSYGYTF
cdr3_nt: TGTGCCAGCAGCTTATCGGGTAGCGACTCTTATGGCTACACCTTC